Sequencing of this T cell receptor beta chain was carried out in a study of blood T cell repertoires in COVID-19 (dated by TCRdb to between 2020 and 2021). Background on the whole study: Collaborator samples came from the United States, Italy and Spain and covered acute and convalescent phases of COVID-19. The prospective study material was composed of cDNA or gDNA derived from T cells, B-cell-depleted T cells, or PBMCs. Deeply sampled blood TCRbeta repertoires from subjects exposed to, actively infected with, or recovered from COVID-19 were included in the dataset. The repertoires were made available in a free public database intended to serve as a resource for research on the immune response to SARS-CoV-2. Samples were obtained from the ongoing ImmuneRACE study (first 160 participants) and from over a thousand subjects provided by 6 global collaborators. A de-identified subject ID, COVID-19 status, age in years and sex were almost always included in the sample metadata. Where HLA class I and class II types were available, the types were taken from metadata supplied by the sample provider, not from assay-based typing.

The germline ends are 11 bases apart after V is trimmed by 6 bases and J by 3 bases. The CDR3, from cysteine to phenylalanine, totals 13 residues. The CDR3 DNA has 39 bases and is translated from base 1. According to the germline V gene, CDR1 reads SGHAT and CDR2 reads FQNNGV. In Seattle, one collaborating source enrolled patients while the infection was active and tracked those patients longitudinally over the course of disease. Each collaborating institution followed its own protocols to collect whole blood in K2EDTA tubes. Collaborator samples were shipped for TCRbeta analysis as frozen whole blood, isolated PBMCs, or DNA extracted from either sample type. Details on this clone: It has no known antigen specificity. Base qualities are not at hand, and no much larger clone is one base apart.

TCRbeta CDR3 regions were amplified from genomic DNA by means of the immunoSEQ Assay, a bias-controlled multiplex PCR. In the original analysis: The number of nucleated cells in each sample was estimated from the amplification of reference gene primers within the assay. To quantify the absolute abundance of each unique TCRbeta CDR3 rearrangement, sequence reads were collapsed and filtered. For each sample, productive Simpson clonality was calculated by taking the square root of Simpson's diversity index across productive rearrangements. This immuneACCESS table, as held by TCRdb, lists in-frame sequences with V and J called but not all clones. Of the missing ones, under half trace to an unresolved V gene in checked studies; the others have no known cause. The V and J calls and clone size were taken over from that table, and D and trimming were inferred from the DNA. The sample contains about 170,000 clones, approximately 85% of them found a single time. The ten largest clones take up approximately 2.6% of the sample.

Paper-wide results and their limitations: Clinical and demographic metadata were provided uncurated, with the amount varying by source and participant.

The clonotype was recovered from a woman of 80 years or more with COVID-19, enrolled during active disease. Here the chain combines TRBV11-2 and TRBJ1-2; the D region possibly corresponds to TRBD1 (6 bases align). The sequencing sample was made of peripheral blood. The CDR3 reads CASSQGYDYGYTF. The DNA is as follows: TGTGCCAGCAGTCAGGGGTACGACTATGGCTACACCTTC.